The 27 T cell receptor beta chains below were found in one sample sequenced in a study of vaccination effects on CD4 cells after COVID-19. No cognate antigen is known for these TCRs. Pools of viral peptides were used by the ViraFEST assay to expand antigen-specific CD4+ T cells ahead of sequencing. The culture ran for about eleven days before CD4+ T cells were isolated. Using immunoSEQ multiplex PCR, the repertoire was profiled, and TCRdb retains in-frame clones only, with some absent. The data contain some 79,000 clones, around 70% of them singletons. The starting material was CD4+ T cells from PBMCs cultured with HCoV-229E spike peptides, obtained before COVID-19 vaccination. These receptors all stem from a human donor who received a COVID-19 vaccine.

The chain carries TRBV5-1 and TRBJ1-2, with 10 nucleotides matching TRBD1. V dropped 6 bases and J dropped 1; count of bases not matched to a gene: 6. Germline V gene data show CDR1 as SGHRS and CDR2 as YFSETQ. The CDR3 length is 15 residues. The CDR3 bases are TGCGCCAGCACCCCGGACAGGGGGGATAACTATGGCTACACCTTC. Its translation is CASTPDRGDNYGYTF.

The J gene is TRBJ2-7, the V gene TRBV7-7, with 7 bases matching TRBD1. CDR1 and CDR2 (germline): SSHAT, FNYEAQ (reference sequence). V gave up 11 bases and J gave up 6 bases; unmatched junction bases: 13. This CDR3 has 13 amino acids. The CDR3 region has the DNA TGTGCCTCATCCAAGCTCGCAGGGGGCGAGCAGTACGTC. This codes for CASSKLAGGEQYV.

This clone was detected a few times. The V call is TRBV3-1 (or the pseudogene TRBV3-2), the J call TRBJ1-2, with unresolved D. Germline V gene data show CDR1 as LGHDT and CDR2 as YNNKEL (reference sequence). There are 13 residues in the CDR3. Trimming left V 0 bases short and J 8 bases short, with 10 bases between. This CDR3 is CASSQDEGHGYTF. The CDR3 DNA reads as TGTGCCAGCAGCCAAGATGAGGGCCACGGCTACACCTTC.

The chain couples TRBV5-5 to TRBJ1-1; TRBD1 might be the D (6 bases). Germline CDR1 and CDR2: SGHKS and YYEKEE (reference sequence). The CDR3 is 17 amino acids. V gave up 0 bases and J gave up 1 base, with 16 bases separating them. CDR3 in amino acids: CASSLVFIGGANTEAFF. CDR3 nucleotide sequence: TGTGCCAGCAGCTTGGTCTTCATCGGGGGCGCGAACACTGAAGCTTTCTTT. Looking up the rest from reference TRBV5-5 and TRBJ1-1 gives the full variable domain: DAGVTQSPTHLIKTRGQQVTLRCSPISGHKSVSWYQQVLGQGPQFIFQYYEKEERGRGNFPDRFSARQFPNYSSELNVNALLLGDSALYLCASSLVFIGGANTEAFFGQGTRLTVV.

This clone was found a few times. The chain couples TRBV29-1 to TRBJ1-5, with 10 bases matching TRBD1. CDR1 and CDR2 from the germline V gene are SQVTM and ANQGSEA. The CDR3 spans 16 residues. Trimming took 3 bases from V and 3 from J; bases not matched to a gene: 8. The DNA of the CDR3 is TGCAGCGTTGACCTCCCGGGGACAGGGGACAATCAGCCCCAGCATTTT. Its protein is CSVDLPGTGDNQPQHF.

This clone has only a few counts. J is TRBJ2-1 and V is TRBV19; 13 positions match TRBD2. The germline V gene encodes CDR1 LNHDA and CDR2 SQIVND (reference sequence). With 8 bases clipped from V and 7 bases from J, the junction kept 8 bases outside the gene matches. The CDR3 extends over 15 amino acids. The CDR3 sequence is CASRILAGGPNEQFF. For the CDR3, the DNA is TGTGCCAGTCGGATACTAGCGGGGGGGCCAAATGAGCAGTTCTTC. Complete variable domain (other parts from reference TRBV19 and TRBJ2-1): DGGITQSPKYLFRKEGQNVTLSCEQNLNHDAMYWYRQDPGQGLRLIYYSQIVNDFQKGDIAEGYSVSREKKESFPLTVTSAQKNPTAFYLCASRILAGGPNEQFFGPGTRLTVL.

J is TRBJ1-1 and V is TRBV7-8; no firm D call. The germline CDR1 and CDR2 sequences are SGHVS and FQNEAQ. This CDR3 contains 12 residues. The V end lost 1 base, the J end lost 7 bases, and 7 bases lay between the germline ends. In nucleotides, the CDR3 is TGTGCCAGCAGCTTAGTTTTGCATGAAGCTTTCTTT. It translates to CASSLVLHEAFF.

The V gene is TRBV28, the J gene TRBJ1-2, with D uncertain. CDR3 length: 14 amino acids. Germline loops: CDR1 MDHEN, CDR2 SYDVKM. The V end was cut by 5 bases, the J end by 7 bases, with 17 bases between. The CDR3 here is CASSPAGLFGGYTF. In DNA, the CDR3 is TGTGCCAGCAGTCCCGCAGGCCTGTTCGGTGGCTACACCTTC.

The rearrangement links TRBV10-3 to TRBJ2-3; D not resolved. CDR3 size: 13 residues. V lost 0 bases, J lost 1 base, and 2 bases lay in between. Germline V CDR1 and CDR2: ENHRY, SYGVKD. In DNA, the CDR3 is TGTGCCATCAGTGAGTCGGGCACAGATACGCAGTATTTT. Translating gives CAISESGTDTQYF.

The chain has TRBV5-1 and TRBJ2-3, with D possibly called TRBD1 or TRBD2 (6 bases each). Per the germline V gene, CDR1 is SGHRS and CDR2 is YFSETQ. V was shortened by 4 bases and J by 5 bases, with 14 bases between the two germline ends. The CDR3 has 14 amino acids. DNA for the CDR3: TGCGCCAGCAGCGGACGGACAGCGGGAGATACGCAGTATTTT. This translates into CASSGRTAGDTQYF. Full variable domain (rest looked up from reference TRBV5-1 and TRBJ2-3): KAGVTQTPRYLIKTRGQQVTLSCSPISGHRSVSWYQQTPGQGLQFLFEYFSETQRNKGNFPGRFSGRQFSNSRSEMNVSTLELGDSALYLCASSGRTAGDTQYFGPGTRLTVL.

This clone has just a few counts. This rearrangement joins TRBV10-1 to TRBJ1-1; D is ambiguous. The CDR3 covers 13 residues. Germline V gene data show CDR1 as WNHNN and CDR2 as SYGVQD (reference sequence). Trimming stripped 5 bases from V and 1 base from J, with 8 bases between. DNA for the CDR3: TGCGCCAGCAGTCCGGGCCCGAACACTGAAGCTTTCTTT. Protein sequence: CASSPGPNTEAFF.

This chain uses TRBV21-1 with TRBJ2-7; the D call of TRBD1 is as the table states it, not checked on the DNA. TRBV21-1 is a pseudogene. The CDR3 runs 13 residues. Here the CDR3 reads CASSKKGTGEQYV. The CDR3 coding sequence is TGTGCCAGCAGCAAAAAGGGGACAGGCGAGCAGTACGTC.

This clone was counted ten times or more. Here the CDR3 DNA reads TGTGCCAGCAGCGATCAAGGGCTTCAGCCCCAGCATTTT. This encodes CASSDQGLQPQHF. V usage is TRBV6-5 and J usage is TRBJ1-5; no definite D call. Trimming stripped 6 bases from V and 6 bases from J, with 12 bases between. Per germline, CDR1 MNHEY and CDR2 SVGAGI. This CDR3 is built from 13 residues.

The V call is TRBV5-8, the J call TRBJ1-5, with 9 bases matching TRBD1. CDR3 length: 16 residues. Germline V gives CDR1 SGHTS, CDR2 YDEGEE. V shed 3 bases and J 3 bases; nucleotides not matched to a gene: 7. CDR3 DNA: TGTGCCAGCAGCTACTCACAGGGGGCTAACAATCAGCCCCAGCATTTT. Protein: CASSYSQGANNQPQHF.

Written as DNA, the CDR3 is TGTGCCAGCAGTTACTCACAGGGCTCCTACAATGAGCAGTTCTTC. Translated, it gives CASSYSQGSYNEQFF. This chain uses TRBV28 with TRBJ2-1; tentatively, D is TRBD1 (6 bases). Trimming pared 4 bases from V and 0 bases from J, leaving 10 bases between. CDR3 size: 15 residues. The germline V gene encodes CDR1 MDHEN and CDR2 SYDVKM.

V usage is TRBV5-8 and J usage is TRBJ2-1, with TRBD1 as a possible D gene (6 bases). The CDR3 sequence is 16 residues long. The germline gives CDR1 SGHTS, CDR2 YDEGEE. Trimming stripped 5 bases from V and 14 bases from J, with 29 bases between. The chain's CDR3 is CASRTGQLSRKVAEFF. The CDR3 DNA sequence: TGTGCCAGCAGGACCGGACAGCTCTCAAGAAAGGTAGCCGAGTTCTTC.

The sample holds one count of this clone. The chain combines TRBV9 with TRBJ2-3; the match to TRBD2 covers 11 bases. J gave up 5 bases and V 2 bases, and 1 base lay outside the gene matches. CDR3 length equals 14 residues. Germline V gene data show CDR1 as SGDLS and CDR2 as YYNGEE. The CDR3 sequence: CASSVGTSGDTQYF. The CDR3 DNA follows: TGTGCCAGCAGCGTGGGGACTAGCGGAGATACGCAGTATTTT.

The rearrangement uses TRBV29-1 and TRBJ1-1; D may be TRBD1 (5 bases). Germline V gene data show CDR1 as SQVTM and CDR2 as ANQGSEA. The CDR3 extends over 13 amino acids. V was cut by 2 bases and J by 4 bases, with 11 bases left in between. The CDR3 DNA sequence: TGCAGCGTTGAAATGGGGGGGGGCACTGAAGCTTTCTTT. This encodes CSVEMGGGTEAFF.

V gene TRBV12-3 or TRBV12-4 combines with J gene TRBJ1-2; D remains unclear. The CDR3 spans 13 residues. Trimming shortened V by 5 bases and J by 4 bases, and 11 bases separated the two germline ends. CDR3 loop: CASSPPRVYGYTF. CDR3 bases: TGTGCCAGCAGTCCCCCCCGGGTCTATGGCTACACCTTC.

In its sample, this clone was seen a few times. CDR3 sequence: CASSLEGLGNIQYF. The CDR3 DNA follows: TGTGCCAGCAGCTTGGAGGGCCTGGGAAACATTCAGTACTTC. The rearrangement uses TRBV5-4 and TRBJ2-4; D is undetermined. This CDR3 is built from 14 residues. Germline CDR1 and CDR2: SGHNT and YYREEE (reference sequence). Trimming removed 0 bases at V and 6 bases at J, with 10 bases between. Complete variable domain (other parts from reference TRBV5-4 and TRBJ2-4): ETGVTQSPTHLIKTRGQQVTLRCSSQSGHNTVSWYQQALGQGPQFIFQYYREEENGRGNFPPRFSGLQFPNYSSELNVNALELDDSALYLCASSLEGLGNIQYFGAGTRLSVL.

The chain carries TRBV9 and TRBJ1-2, with D tentatively TRBD1 (5 bases). Per the germline V gene, CDR1 is SGDLS and CDR2 is YYNGEE. With 3 bases removed from V and 2 bases from J, the gap between germline ends came to 23 bases. The CDR3 has 18 residues. CDR3 protein: CASSGIREMSTANYGYTF. The CDR3 DNA sequence: TGTGCCAGCAGCGGGATCAGGGAAATGAGTACCGCGAACTATGGCTACACCTTC.

J is TRBJ1-2 and V is TRBV7-9; D unresolved. V was clipped by 3 bases and J by 8 bases, with 10 bases between them. The CDR3 runs 12 residues. Germline loops: CDR1 SEHNR, CDR2 FQNEAQ (reference sequence). The CDR3 DNA sequence: TGTGCCAGCAGCTTCCGGGTCGAGGGCTACACCTTC. It codes for CASSFRVEGYTF. The full variable domain, completed using reference TRBV7-9 and TRBJ1-2, is DTGVSQNPRHKITKRGQNVTFRCDPISEHNRLYWYRQTLGQGPEFLTYFQNEAQLEKSRLLSDRFSAERPKGSFSTLEIQRTEQGDSAMYLCASSFRVEGYTFGSGTRLTVV.

The V call is TRBV6-5, the J call TRBJ2-7; TRBD2 aligns across 7 bases. The germline V gene encodes CDR1 MNHEY and CDR2 SVGAGI. CDR3 size: 13 residues. J was trimmed by 2 bases and V by 8 bases; bases with no gene match: 6. CDR3 protein: CASGPGTTYEQYV. In DNA, the CDR3 is TGTGCCAGCGGACCAGGGACTACCTACGAGCAGTACGTC.

The chain has TRBV4-1 and TRBJ2-2; possible D gene TRBD1, 6 bases. This CDR3 spans 16 amino acids. Germline-derived CDR1 and CDR2 are MGHRA and YSYEKL. V dropped 4 bases and J dropped 3 bases, with 15 bases sitting between them. The CDR3 loop is CASSLTYKGDTGELFF. The DNA of the CDR3 is TGCGCCAGCAGCCTAACCTATAAGGGGGACACCGGGGAGCTGTTTTTT.

This sequence joins TRBV7-8 and TRBJ1-2, with D possibly being TRBD1 (5 bases). Germline loops: CDR1 SGHVS, CDR2 FQNEAQ. CDR3 length equals 14 residues. The V end lost 3 bases, the J end lost 7 bases, and 15 bases lay between the germline ends. This CDR3 reads CASSFEEWGRGYTF. For the CDR3, the DNA is TGTGCCAGCAGCTTTGAAGAGTGGGGCCGTGGCTACACCTTC.

CDR3 in DNA: TGTGCCGCCACTCTTGACAGGACGAACACTGAAGCTTTCTTT. Protein product: CAATLDRTNTEAFF. The chain recombines TRBV6-5 with TRBJ1-1; D is perhaps TRBD1 (6 bases). Germline lookup yields CDR1 MNHEY and CDR2 SVGAGI. The germline V and J ends were trimmed by 11 bases and 1 base, with 17 bases remaining between them. The CDR3 is 14 amino acids.

CDR3 sequence reads: CASSPPGGPTYGYTF. CDR3 in DNA: TGTGCCAGCTCACCACCCGGGGGCCCCACCTATGGCTACACCTTC. The rearrangement joins TRBV18 to TRBJ1-2; TRBD1 is a possible D gene (6 bases). V lost 0 bases and J lost 4, with 12 bases in between. CDR1 is KGHSH, CDR2 LQKENI, per germline. This CDR3 has 15 residues.